The 5 T cell receptor beta chains below all came from one sample that was sequenced in a study of T cells in Graves' hyperthyroidism and ophthalmopathy. Amplification of TCR beta CDR3 regions used RNA as the template. First-round RT-PCR of the TCR CDR3 relied on the HTBI primer set. TCRdb re-called the multiplex PCR reads through MiXCR, storing one row per CDR3 protein. The table shows a few hundred thousand distinct CDR3 sequences, with 20% to 25% occurring only once. Input material: blood. The receptor source for this set is a man younger than 35 with Graves' hyperthyroidism.

This clonotype was detected ten times or more. CDR3: CSVEKGVNTEAFF. In DNA form, the CDR3 reads TGCAGCGTTGAGAAAGGGGTCAACACTGAAGCTTTCTTT. V gene TRBV29-1 combines with J gene TRBJ1-1, with D tentatively TRBD1 (5 bases). Per germline, CDR1 SQVTM and CDR2 ANQGSEA. Deletions cut 3 bases from V and 2 bases from J, with 10 bases between. This CDR3 region has 13 residues.

The CDR3 is CASSLLTGSYEQYF. CDR3 nucleotide sequence: TGTGCCAGCAGTTTATTGACCGGCTCCTACGAGCAGTACTTC. V gene TRBV12-3 or TRBV12-4 combines with J gene TRBJ2-7, with unresolved D. V was clipped by 2 bases and J by 0 bases, with 8 bases between them. This CDR3 contains 14 residues.

With respect to this clonotype: No conserved phenylalanine or tryptophan ends this CDR3, so it is likely a read error. This rearrangement joins TRBV7-9 to TRBJ1-3; no definite D call. The length of the CDR3 is 15 residues. CDR1 is SEHNR, CDR2 FQNEAQ, per germline (reference sequence). The V and J ends lost 7 bases and 0 bases respectively, with 13 bases between them. The CDR3: CASNLERNSGNTIYY. Written as DNA, the CDR3 is TGTGCCAGCAACCTAGAGAGAAACTCTGGAAACACCATATATTAT.

In its sample, this clonotype was seen many times. This chain uses TRBV11-1 with TRBJ1-1, with D unclear. Per the germline V gene, CDR1 is SGHAT and CDR2 is FQDESV (reference sequence). The CDR3 contains 13 residues. Trimming cost V 4 bases and J 1 base, with 7 bases left between them. The CDR3 DNA follows: TGTGCCAGCAGCTCCCCAGGGAACACTGAAGCTTTCTTT. Translated: CASSSPGNTEAFF.

This clonotype occurred many times. The genes are TRBV12-3 or TRBV12-4 and TRBJ1-1; D may be TRBD1 (5 bases). This CDR3 spans 13 amino acids. V shed 4 bases and J shed 5 bases, with 11 bases lying between them. For the CDR3, the DNA is TGTGCCAGCAGTTCCGACTGGGGGACTGAAGCTTTCTTT. Protein: CASSSDWGTEAFF.